A selection of T cell receptor beta chains follows, all from one sample in a study of shared clonotypes between healthy human individuals. Method: immunoSEQ multiplex PCR; TCRdb's copy keeps in-frame clones and lacks some. The sample has nearly 2 million clones; approximately 95% are singletons. Sequenced sample: naive CD8+ T cells sorted from blood. The source is a man younger than 35 in good health. Both conserved end residues are part of each CDR3. The D gene is left open where the match is weak.

CDR3 DNA | CDR3 protein | D gene | CDR3 length | J gene | V gene
TGTGCCAGCAGTTTACAACGTGGACTAGCGGGGGTAGAGCAGTACTTC | CASSLQRGLAGVEQYF | TRBD2 | 16 | TRBJ2-7 | TRBV27
TGCGCCAGCAGCCAAGATGGGGGACCGAGCTCCTACAATGAGCAGTTCTTC | CASSQDGGPSSYNEQFF | - | 17 | TRBJ2-1 | TRBV4-1
TGTGCCAGCAGCTTTTCCGGGACAGGGGTCACCGGGGAGCTGTTTTTT | CASSFSGTGVTGELFF | TRBD1 | 16 | TRBJ2-2 | TRBV5-8
TGTGCCAGCAGCTTTGGCCGGGACGAGCAGTACTTC | CASSFGRDEQYF | - | 12 | TRBJ2-7 | TRBV7-9
TGTGCCAGCAGCTTGGACCCTCCTTACGAGCAGTACTTC | CASSLDPPYEQYF | - | 13 | TRBJ2-7 | TRBV5-4
TGTGCCAGCAGCTTAGACCAAGGAAGCCTAGATGAGCAGTTCTTC | CASSLDQGSLDEQFF | - | 15 | TRBJ2-1 | TRBV11-2
TGTGCCAGCAGCCTTAGGTCGACAGGGATCCACGAGCAGTACTTC | CASSLRSTGIHEQYF | TRBD1 | 15 | TRBJ2-7 | TRBV7-6
TGTGCCAGCAGCTCCACCGGGGGATACGAGCAGTACTTC | CASSSTGGYEQYF | - | 13 | TRBJ2-7 | TRBV7-9
TGTGCCAGCAGTTTCGGAGGTGGAGAGACCCAGTACTTC | CASSFGGGETQYF | - | 13 | TRBJ2-5 | TRBV28
TGTGCCAGCAGTCCCGACAGTAACTATGGCTACACCTTC | CASSPDSNYGYTF | - | 13 | TRBJ1-2 | TRBV27
TGTGCCAGCCATGGGACTAGCTCGGGCGAGCAGTACTTC | CASHGTSSGEQYF | TRBD2 | 13 | TRBJ2-7 | TRBV6-1
TGTGCCAGCAGTTACAGGGGACCTTACGAGCAGTACTTC | CASSYRGPYEQYF | - | 13 | TRBJ2-7 | TRBV6-5
TGTGCCAGCAGTTCCCCCGAGATGGACGAGCAGTACTTC | CASSSPEMDEQYF | - | 13 | TRBJ2-7 | TRBV6-5
TGTGCCAGCAGCTCCCGACAGGTCCAGACAGATACGCAGTATTTT | CASSSRQVQTDTQYF | - | 15 | TRBJ2-3 | TRBV13